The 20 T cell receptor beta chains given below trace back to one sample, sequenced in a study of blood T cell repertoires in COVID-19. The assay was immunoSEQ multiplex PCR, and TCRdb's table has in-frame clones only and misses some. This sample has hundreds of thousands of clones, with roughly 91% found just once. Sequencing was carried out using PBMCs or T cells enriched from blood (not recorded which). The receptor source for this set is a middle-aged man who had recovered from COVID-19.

The CDR3 region is CASSLAQGDQPQHF. The DNA for the CDR3 is TGTGCCAGCAGCTTAGCTCAGGGTGATCAGCCCCAGCATTTT. J is TRBJ1-5 and V is TRBV7-9; possibly TRBD1 for D (5 bases). Germline CDR1 SEHNR, CDR2 FQNEAQ (reference sequence). V was shortened by 0 bases and J by 5 bases, with 8 bases between the two germline ends. This CDR3 has 14 residues.

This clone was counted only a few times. In nucleotides, the CDR3 is TGCGCCAGCAGCTCTGACAGGGGTGACACCATATATTTT. Amino acids: CASSSDRGDTIYF. V usage is TRBV5-1 and J usage is TRBJ1-3; 8 bases fit TRBD1. Trimming removed 3 bases from V and 8 bases from J; junction bases left unmatched: 4. The CDR3 is made up of 13 amino acids. Germline V gene data show CDR1 as SGHRS and CDR2 as YFSETQ.

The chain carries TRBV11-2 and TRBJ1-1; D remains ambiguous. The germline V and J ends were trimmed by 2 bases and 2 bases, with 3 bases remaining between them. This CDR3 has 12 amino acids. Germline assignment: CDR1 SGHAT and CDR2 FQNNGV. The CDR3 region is CASSLTNTEAFF. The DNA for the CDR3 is TGTGCCAGCAGCTTAACTAACACTGAAGCTTTCTTT.

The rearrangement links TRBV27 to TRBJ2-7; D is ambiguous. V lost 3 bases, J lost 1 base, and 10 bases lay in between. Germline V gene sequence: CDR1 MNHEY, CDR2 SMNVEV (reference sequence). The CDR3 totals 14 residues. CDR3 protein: CASSFGQNSYEQYF. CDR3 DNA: TGTGCCAGCAGTTTTGGTCAGAATTCCTACGAGCAGTACTTC.

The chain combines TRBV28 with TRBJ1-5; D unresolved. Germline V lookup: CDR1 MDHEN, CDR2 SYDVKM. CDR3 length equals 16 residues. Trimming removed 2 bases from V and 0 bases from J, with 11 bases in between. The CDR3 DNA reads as TGTGCCAGCAGTTTAGACCAAACAGCTAGCAATCAGCCCCAGCATTTT. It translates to CASSLDQTASNQPQHF. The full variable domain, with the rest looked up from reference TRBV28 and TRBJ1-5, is DVKVTQSSRYLVKRTGEKVFLECVQDMDHENMFWYRQDPGLGLRLIYFSYDVKMKEKGDIPEGYSVSREKKERFSLILESASTNQTSMYLCASSLDQTASNQPQHFGDGTRLSIL.

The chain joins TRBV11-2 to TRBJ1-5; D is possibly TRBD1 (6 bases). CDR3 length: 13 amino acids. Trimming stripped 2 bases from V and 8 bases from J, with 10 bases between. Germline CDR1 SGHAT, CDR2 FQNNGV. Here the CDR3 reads CASSLQQGKPQHF. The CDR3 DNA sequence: TGTGCCAGCAGCTTACAACAGGGTAAGCCCCAGCATTTT.

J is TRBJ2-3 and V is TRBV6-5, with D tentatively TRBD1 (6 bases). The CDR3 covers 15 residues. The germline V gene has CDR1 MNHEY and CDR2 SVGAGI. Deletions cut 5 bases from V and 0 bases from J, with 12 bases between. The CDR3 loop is CASSPDRTSTDTQYF. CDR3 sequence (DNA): TGTGCCAGCAGTCCCGACAGGACTAGCACAGATACGCAGTATTTT.

The CDR3 nucleotides read TGTGCCAGCAGTCCCCGACTAGATACTACGCAGTATTTT. As protein: CASSPRLDTTQYF. The gene calls are TRBV27 and TRBJ2-3; D might be TRBD2 (6 bases). There are 13 residues in the CDR3. Trimming pared 5 bases from V and 8 bases from J, leaving 14 bases between. Per the germline V gene, CDR1 is MNHEY and CDR2 is SMNVEV (reference sequence).

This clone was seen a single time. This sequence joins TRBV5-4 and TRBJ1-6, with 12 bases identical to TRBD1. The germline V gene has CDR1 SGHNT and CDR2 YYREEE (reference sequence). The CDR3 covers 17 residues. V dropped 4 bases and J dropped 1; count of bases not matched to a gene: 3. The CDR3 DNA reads TGTGCCAGCAGCCGGGGACAGGGGGCTTCCTATAATTCACCCCTCCACTTT. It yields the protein CASSRGQGASYNSPLHF.

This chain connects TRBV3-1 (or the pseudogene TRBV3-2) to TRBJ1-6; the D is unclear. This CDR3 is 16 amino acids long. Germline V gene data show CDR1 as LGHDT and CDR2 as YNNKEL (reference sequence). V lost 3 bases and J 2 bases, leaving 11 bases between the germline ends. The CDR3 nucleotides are TGTGCCAGCAGCCACCCACAGAGAACCTATAATTCACCCCTCCACTTT. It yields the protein CASSHPQRTYNSPLHF.

The CDR3 nucleotides are TGCGCCAGCAACGGACAGGGGAATGAAGCTTTCTTT. Translated: CASNGQGNEAFF. The chain recombines TRBV5-1 with TRBJ1-1; 9 bases match TRBD1. From germline, CDR1 is SGHRS and CDR2 YFSETQ. The V gene end was trimmed by 6 bases and the J gene end by 7 bases; junction bases not matched to a gene: 4. CDR3 length equals 12 residues.

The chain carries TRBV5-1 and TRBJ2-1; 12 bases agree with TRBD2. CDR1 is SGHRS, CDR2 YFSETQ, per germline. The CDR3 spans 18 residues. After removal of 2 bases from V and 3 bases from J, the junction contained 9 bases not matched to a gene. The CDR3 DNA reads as TGCGCCAGCAGCTTTAAAACTAGCGGGAGGCGAAACTACAATGAGCAGTTCTTC. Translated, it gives CASSFKTSGRRNYNEQFF.

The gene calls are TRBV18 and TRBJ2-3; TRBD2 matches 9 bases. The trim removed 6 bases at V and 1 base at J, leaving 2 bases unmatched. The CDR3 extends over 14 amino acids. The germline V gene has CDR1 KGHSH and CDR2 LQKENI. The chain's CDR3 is CASSERGGTDTQYF. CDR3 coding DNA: TGTGCCAGCTCCGAGCGGGGGGGCACAGATACGCAGTATTTT.

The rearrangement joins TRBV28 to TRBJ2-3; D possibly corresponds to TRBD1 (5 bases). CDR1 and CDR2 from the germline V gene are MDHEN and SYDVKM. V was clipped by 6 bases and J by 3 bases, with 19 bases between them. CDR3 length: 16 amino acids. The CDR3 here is CASRPQVLVVTDTQYF. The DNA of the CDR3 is TGTGCCAGCAGACCACAGGTCCTCGTTGTGACAGATACGCAGTATTTT.

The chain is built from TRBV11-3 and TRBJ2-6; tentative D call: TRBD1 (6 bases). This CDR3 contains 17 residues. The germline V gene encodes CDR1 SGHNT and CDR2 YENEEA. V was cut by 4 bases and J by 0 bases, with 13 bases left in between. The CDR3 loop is CASSSRDTYSGANVLTF. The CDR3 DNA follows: TGTGCCAGCAGCTCCCGGGACACTTACTCTGGGGCCAACGTCCTGACTTTC.

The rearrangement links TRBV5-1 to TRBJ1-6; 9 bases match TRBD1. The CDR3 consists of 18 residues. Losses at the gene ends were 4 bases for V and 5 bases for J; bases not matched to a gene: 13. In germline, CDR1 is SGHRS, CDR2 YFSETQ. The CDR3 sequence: CASSHNKGTGTDNSPLHF. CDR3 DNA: TGCGCCAGCAGCCACAACAAAGGGACAGGGACGGATAATTCACCCCTCCACTTT.

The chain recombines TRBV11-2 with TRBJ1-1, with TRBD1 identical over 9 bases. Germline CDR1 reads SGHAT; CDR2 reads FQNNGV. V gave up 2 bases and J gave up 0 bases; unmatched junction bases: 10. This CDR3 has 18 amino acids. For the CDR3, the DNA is TGTGCCAGCAGCTTACGGACAGGGGTATCGGCTATGAACACTGAAGCTTTCTTT. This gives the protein CASSLRTGVSAMNTEAFF.

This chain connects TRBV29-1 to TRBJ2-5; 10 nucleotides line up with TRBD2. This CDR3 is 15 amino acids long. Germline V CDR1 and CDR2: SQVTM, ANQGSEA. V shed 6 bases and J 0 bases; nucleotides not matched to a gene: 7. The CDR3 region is CSVPPTSGHQETQYF. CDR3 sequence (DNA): TGCAGCGTCCCCCCGACTAGCGGGCACCAAGAGACCCAGTACTTC.

The CDR3 region has the DNA TGTGCCAGCAGCTCGGGTGCGTATAATGAGCAGTTCTTC. It yields the protein CASSSGAYNEQFF. The chain uses TRBV7-3 and TRBJ2-1; D gene uncertain. The V gene lost 4 bases and the J gene lost 7 bases, with 11 bases spanning the gap. Germline-derived CDR1 and CDR2 are SGHTA and FQGTGA. CDR3 length: 13 residues.

The CDR3: CASSQGGQGYEKLFF. CDR3 nucleotides: TGTGCCAGCAGCCAGGGAGGACAGGGTTATGAAAAACTGTTTTTT. The rearrangement joins TRBV3-1 (or the pseudogene TRBV3-2) to TRBJ1-4; 8 bases match TRBD1. CDR3 size: 15 residues. V gave up 3 bases and J gave up 6 bases; unmatched junction bases: 6. Per the germline V gene, CDR1 is LGHDT and CDR2 is YNNKEL (reference sequence).